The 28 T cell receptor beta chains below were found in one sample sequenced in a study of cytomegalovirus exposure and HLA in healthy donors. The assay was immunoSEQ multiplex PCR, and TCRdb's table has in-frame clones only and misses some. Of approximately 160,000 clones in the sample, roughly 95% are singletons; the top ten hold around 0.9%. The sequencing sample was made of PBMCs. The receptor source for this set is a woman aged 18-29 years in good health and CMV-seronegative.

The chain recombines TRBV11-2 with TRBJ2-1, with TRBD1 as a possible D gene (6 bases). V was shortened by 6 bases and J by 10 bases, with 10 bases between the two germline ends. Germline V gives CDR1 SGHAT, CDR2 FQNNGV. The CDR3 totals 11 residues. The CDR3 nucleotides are TGTGCCAGCAGATCGACAGGCGAGCAGTTCTTC. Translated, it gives CASRSTGEQFF.

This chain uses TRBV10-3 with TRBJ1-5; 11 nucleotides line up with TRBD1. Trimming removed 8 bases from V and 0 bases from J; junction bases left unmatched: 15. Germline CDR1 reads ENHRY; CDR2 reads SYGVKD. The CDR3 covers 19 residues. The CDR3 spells CAIWDRGIPNLYSNQPQHF. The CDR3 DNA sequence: TGTGCCATCTGGGACAGGGGGATCCCAAACCTTTATAGCAATCAGCCCCAGCATTTT.

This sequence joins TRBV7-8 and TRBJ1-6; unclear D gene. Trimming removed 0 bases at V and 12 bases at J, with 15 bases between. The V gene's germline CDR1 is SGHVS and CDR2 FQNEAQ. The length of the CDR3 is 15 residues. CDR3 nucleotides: TGTGCCAGCAGCTTAGCGTCGGGAGGTTCTTTACCCCTCCACTTT. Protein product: CASSLASGGSLPLHF.

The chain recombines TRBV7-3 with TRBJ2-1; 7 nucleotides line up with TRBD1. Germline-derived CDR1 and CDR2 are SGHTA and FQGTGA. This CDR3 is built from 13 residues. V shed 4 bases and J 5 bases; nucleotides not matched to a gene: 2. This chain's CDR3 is CASSYDRDNEQFF. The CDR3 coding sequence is TGTGCCAGCAGCTACGACAGGGACAATGAGCAGTTCTTC.

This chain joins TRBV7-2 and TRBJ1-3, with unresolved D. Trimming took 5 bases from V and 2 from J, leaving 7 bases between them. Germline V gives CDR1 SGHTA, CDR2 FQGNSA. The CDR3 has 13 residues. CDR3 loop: CASSPLAGNTIYF. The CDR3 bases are TGTGCCAGCAGCCCCTTAGCTGGAAACACCATATATTTT.

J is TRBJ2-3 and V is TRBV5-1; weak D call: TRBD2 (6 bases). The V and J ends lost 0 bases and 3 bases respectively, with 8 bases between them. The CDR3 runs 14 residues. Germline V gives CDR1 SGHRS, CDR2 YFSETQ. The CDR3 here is CASSLARGTDTQYF. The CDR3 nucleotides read TGCGCCAGCAGCTTGGCTCGGGGGACAGATACGCAGTATTTT.

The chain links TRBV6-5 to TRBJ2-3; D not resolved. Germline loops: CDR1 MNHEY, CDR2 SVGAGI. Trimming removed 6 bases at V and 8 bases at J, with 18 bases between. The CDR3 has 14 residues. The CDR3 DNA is TGTGCCAGCAGGCCCCGGGTCACCTCAGTTACGCAGTATTTT. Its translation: CASRPRVTSVTQYF.

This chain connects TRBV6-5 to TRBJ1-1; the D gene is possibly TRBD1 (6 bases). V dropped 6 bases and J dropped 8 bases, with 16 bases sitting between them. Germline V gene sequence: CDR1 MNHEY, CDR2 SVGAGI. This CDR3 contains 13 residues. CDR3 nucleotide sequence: TGTGCCAGCAGCCCCTGGGGGGGCGCAGAAGCTTTCTTT. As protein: CASSPWGGAEAFF.

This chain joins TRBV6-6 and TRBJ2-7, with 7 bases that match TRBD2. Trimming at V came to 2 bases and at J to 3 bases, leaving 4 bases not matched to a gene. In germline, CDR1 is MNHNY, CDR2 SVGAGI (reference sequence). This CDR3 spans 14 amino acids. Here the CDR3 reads CASSYEAGVYEQYF. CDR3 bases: TGTGCCAGCAGTTACGAGGCGGGGGTCTACGAGCAGTACTTC.

CDR3 sequence: CASNRLAGMAGELFF. The CDR3 DNA sequence: TGTGCCAGTAATCGACTAGCGGGAATGGCCGGGGAGCTGTTTTTT. V gene TRBV19 combines with J gene TRBJ2-2; 11 positions match TRBD2. Germline trimming cut 7 bases from V and 6 bases from J; bases unmatched to any gene: 7. Germline CDR1 LNHDA, CDR2 SQIVND (reference sequence). This CDR3 contains 15 residues.

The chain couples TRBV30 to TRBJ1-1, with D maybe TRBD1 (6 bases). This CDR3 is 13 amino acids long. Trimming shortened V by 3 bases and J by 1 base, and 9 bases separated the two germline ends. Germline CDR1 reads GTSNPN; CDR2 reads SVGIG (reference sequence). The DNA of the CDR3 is TGTGCCTGGAGCGAAGGGGGGAACACTGAAGCTTTCTTT. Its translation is CAWSEGGNTEAFF.

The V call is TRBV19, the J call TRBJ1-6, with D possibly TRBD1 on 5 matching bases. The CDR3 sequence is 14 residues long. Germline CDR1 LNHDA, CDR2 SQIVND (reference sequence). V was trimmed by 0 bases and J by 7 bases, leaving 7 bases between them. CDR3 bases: TGTGCCAGTAGTATAGAGACAGTAAATTCACCCCTCCACTTT. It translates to CASSIETVNSPLHF. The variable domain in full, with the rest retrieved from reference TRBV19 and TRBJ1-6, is DGGITQSPKYLFRKEGQNVTLSCEQNLNHDAMYWYRQDPGQGLRLIYYSQIVNDFQKGDIAEGYSVSREKKESFPLTVTSAQKNPTAFYLCASSIETVNSPLHFGNGTRLTVT.

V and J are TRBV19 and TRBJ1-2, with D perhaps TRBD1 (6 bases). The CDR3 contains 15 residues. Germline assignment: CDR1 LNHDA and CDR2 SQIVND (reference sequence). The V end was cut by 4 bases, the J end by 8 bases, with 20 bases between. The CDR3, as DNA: TGTGCCAGTAGTACAACCCCTCGGACAGCGGGGGGCTACACCTTC. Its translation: CASSTTPRTAGGYTF.

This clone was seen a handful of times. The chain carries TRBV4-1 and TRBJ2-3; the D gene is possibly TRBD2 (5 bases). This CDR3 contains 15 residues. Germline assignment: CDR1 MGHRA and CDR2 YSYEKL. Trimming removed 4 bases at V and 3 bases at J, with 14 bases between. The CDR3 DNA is TGCGCCAGCAGCCGTGGAAACGGGATGACAGATACGCAGTATTTT. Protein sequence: CASSRGNGMTDTQYF.

The CDR3 loop reads CASSIRLLATGGNGYTF. CDR3 nucleotides: TGTGCCAGTAGTATTCGACTCCTAGCTACAGGGGGGAATGGCTACACCTTC. V is TRBV19 and J is TRBJ1-2; 8 nucleotides agree with TRBD1. CDR1 is LNHDA, CDR2 SQIVND, per germline (reference sequence). The CDR3 spans 17 residues. Unmatched junction bases numbered 15, after V lost 3 bases and J lost 6 bases.

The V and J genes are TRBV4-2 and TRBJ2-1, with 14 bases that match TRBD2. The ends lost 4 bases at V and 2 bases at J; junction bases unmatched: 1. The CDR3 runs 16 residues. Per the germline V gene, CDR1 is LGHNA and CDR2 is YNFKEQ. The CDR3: CASSLTSGGAYNEQFF. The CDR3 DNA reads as TGTGCCAGCAGCCTGACTAGCGGGGGGGCCTACAATGAGCAGTTCTTC.

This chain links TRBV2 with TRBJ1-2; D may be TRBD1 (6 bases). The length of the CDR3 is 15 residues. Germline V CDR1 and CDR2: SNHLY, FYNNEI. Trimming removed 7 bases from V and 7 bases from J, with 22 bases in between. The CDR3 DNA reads TGTGCCAGCATCTTTGAGGAGTTGGGGGCTGGTGGCTACACCTTC. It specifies CASIFEELGAGGYTF.

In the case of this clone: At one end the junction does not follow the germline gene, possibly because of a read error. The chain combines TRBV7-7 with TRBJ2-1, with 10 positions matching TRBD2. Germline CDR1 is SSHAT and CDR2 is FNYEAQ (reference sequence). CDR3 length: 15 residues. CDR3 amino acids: CASSPTSGEYNEQFF. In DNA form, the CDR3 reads TGTGCTAGCAGCCCTACTAGCGGGGAATACAATGAGCAGTTCTTC.

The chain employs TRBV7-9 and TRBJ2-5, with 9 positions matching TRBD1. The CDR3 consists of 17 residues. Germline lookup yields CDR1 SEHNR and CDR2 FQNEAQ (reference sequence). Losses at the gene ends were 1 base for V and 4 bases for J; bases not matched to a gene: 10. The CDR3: CASSLGGQGRRVETQYF. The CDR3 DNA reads TGTGCCAGCAGCTTAGGGGGACAGGGAAGAAGGGTAGAGACCCAGTACTTC. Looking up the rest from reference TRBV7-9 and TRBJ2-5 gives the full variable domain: DTGVSQNPRHKITKRGQNVTFRCDPISEHNRLYWYRQTLGQGPEFLTYFQNEAQLEKSRLLSDRFSAERPKGSFSTLEIQRTEQGDSAMYLCASSLGGQGRRVETQYFGPGTRLLVL.

This chain's CDR3 is CASSPSLTSEAFF. CDR3 coding DNA: TGTGCCAGCTCACCCTCATTGACATCTGAAGCTTTCTTT. This rearrangement joins TRBV18 to TRBJ1-1; D is unclear. The CDR3 runs to 13 residues. Germline V gives CDR1 KGHSH, CDR2 LQKENI. Between the trimmed V and J ends, which lost 3 bases and 6 bases, there was a span of 11 bases.

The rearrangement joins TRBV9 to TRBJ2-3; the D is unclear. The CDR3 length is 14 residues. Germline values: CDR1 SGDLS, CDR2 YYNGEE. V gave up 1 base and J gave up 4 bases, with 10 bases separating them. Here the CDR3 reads CASSVLGVPDTQYF. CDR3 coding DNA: TGTGCCAGCAGCGTACTAGGCGTCCCAGATACGCAGTATTTT.

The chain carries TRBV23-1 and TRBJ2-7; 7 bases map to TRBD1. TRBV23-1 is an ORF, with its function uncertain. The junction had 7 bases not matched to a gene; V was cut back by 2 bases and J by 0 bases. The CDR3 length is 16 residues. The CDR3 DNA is TGCGCCAGCAGTCAAACTCAAGGGACAGCCTCCTACGAGCAGTACTTC. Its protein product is CASSQTQGTASYEQYF.

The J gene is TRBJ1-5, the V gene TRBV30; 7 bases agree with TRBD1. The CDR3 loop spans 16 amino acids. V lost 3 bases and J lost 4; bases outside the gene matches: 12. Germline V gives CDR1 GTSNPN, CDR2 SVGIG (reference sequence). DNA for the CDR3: TGTGCCTGGAGGCCCTCGGGACAGAGTGGGAATCAGCCCCAGCATTTT. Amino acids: CAWRPSGQSGNQPQHF.

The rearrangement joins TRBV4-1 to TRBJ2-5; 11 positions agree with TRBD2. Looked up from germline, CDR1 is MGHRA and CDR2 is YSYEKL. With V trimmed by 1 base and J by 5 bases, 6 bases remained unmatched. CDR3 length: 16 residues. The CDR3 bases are TGCGCCAGCAGCCAAGTGATAGCGGGGGGGGGTGAGACCCAGTACTTC. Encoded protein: CASSQVIAGGGETQYF.

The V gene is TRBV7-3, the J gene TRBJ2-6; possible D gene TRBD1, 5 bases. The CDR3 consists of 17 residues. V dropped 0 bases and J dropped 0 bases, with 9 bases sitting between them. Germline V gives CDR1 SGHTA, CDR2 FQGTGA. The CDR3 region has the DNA TGTGCCAGCAGCTTAACGTGGGGCAGCTCTGGGGCCAACGTCCTGACTTTC. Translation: CASSLTWGSSGANVLTF.

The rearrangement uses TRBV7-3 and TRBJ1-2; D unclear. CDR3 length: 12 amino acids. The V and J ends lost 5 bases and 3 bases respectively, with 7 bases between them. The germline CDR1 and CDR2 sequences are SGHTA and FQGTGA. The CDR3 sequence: CASSMGDYGYTF. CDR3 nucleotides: TGTGCCAGCAGCATGGGAGACTATGGCTACACCTTC. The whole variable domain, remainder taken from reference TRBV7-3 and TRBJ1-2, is GAGVSQTPSNKVTEKGKYVELRCDPISGHTALYWYRQSLGQGPEFLIYFQGTGAADDSGLPNDRFFAVRPEGSVSTLKIQRTERGDSAVYLCASSMGDYGYTFGSGTRLTVV.

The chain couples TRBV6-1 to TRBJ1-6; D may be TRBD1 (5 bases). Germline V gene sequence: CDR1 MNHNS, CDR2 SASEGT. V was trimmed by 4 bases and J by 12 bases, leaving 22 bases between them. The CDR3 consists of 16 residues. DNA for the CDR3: TGTGCCAGCAGTGCCACAGGCGGCGGCGGCTGGGGACCCCTCCACTTT. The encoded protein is CASSATGGGGWGPLHF.

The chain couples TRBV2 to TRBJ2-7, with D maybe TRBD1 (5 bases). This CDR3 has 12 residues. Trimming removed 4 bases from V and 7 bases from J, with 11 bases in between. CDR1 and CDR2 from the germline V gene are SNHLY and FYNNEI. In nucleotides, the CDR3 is TGTGCCAGCAGTGTAGGAGCAGGGGAGCAGTACTTC. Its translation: CASSVGAGEQYF.